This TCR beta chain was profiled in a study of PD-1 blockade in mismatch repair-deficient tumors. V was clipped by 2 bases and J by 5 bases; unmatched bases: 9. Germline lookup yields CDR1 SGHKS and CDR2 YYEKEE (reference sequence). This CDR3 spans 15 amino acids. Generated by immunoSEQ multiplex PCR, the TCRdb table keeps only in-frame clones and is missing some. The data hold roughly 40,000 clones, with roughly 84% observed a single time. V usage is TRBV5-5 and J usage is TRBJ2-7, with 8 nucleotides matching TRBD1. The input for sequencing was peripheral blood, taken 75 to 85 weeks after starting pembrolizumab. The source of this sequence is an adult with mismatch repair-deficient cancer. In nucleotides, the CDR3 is TGTGCCAGCAGCTTACCCGACAGGGGAATAAACGAGCAGTACTTC. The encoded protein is CASSLPDRGINEQYF.